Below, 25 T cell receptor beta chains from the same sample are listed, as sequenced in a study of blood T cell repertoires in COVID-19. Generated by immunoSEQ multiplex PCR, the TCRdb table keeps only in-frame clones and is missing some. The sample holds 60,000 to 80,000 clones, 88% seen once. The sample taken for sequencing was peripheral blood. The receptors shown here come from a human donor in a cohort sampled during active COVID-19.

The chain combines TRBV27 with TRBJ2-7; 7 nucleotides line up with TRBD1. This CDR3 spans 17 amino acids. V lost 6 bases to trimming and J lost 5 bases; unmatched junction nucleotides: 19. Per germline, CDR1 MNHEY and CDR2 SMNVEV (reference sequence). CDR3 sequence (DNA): TGTGCCAGCAGCCGGACCCCCCGCAGGGGGATTAAGGACGAGCAGTACTTC. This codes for CASSRTPRRGIKDEQYF.

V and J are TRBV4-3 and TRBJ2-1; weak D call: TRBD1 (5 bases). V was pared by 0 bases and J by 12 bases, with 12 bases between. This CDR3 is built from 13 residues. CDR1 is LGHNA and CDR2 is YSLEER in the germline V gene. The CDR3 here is CASSQDQAQGQFF. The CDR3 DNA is TGCGCCAGCAGCCAAGATCAGGCCCAGGGGCAGTTCTTC.

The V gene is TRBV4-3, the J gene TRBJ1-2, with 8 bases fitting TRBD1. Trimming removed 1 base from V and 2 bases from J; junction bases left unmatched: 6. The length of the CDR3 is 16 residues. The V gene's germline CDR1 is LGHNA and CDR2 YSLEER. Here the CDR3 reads CASSQAWTGPNYGYTF. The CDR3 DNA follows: TGCGCCAGCAGCCAAGCCTGGACAGGGCCGAACTATGGCTACACCTTC.

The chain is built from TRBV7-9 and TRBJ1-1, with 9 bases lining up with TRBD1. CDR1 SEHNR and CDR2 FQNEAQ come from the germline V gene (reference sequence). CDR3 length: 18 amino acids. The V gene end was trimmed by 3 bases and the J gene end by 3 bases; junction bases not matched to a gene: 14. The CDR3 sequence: CASSFRRDRVFEDTEAFF. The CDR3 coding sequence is TGTGCCAGCAGCTTCCGAAGGGACAGGGTTTTCGAGGACACTGAAGCTTTCTTT.

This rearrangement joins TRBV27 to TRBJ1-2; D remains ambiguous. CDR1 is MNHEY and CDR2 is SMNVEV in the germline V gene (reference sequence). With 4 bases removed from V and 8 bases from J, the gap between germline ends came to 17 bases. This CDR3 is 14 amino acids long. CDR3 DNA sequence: TGTGCCAGCAGTTCCCACGGCCCCCCGGGGGGCTACACCTTC. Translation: CASSSHGPPGGYTF.

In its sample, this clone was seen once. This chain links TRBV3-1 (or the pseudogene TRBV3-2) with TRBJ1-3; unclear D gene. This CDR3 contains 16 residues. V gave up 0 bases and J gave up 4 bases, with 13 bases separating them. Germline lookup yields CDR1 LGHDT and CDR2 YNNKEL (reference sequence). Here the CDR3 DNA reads TGTGCCAGCAGCCAAGATGGTGGCTTCTGGGGAAACACCATATATTTT. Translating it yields CASSQDGGFWGNTIYF.

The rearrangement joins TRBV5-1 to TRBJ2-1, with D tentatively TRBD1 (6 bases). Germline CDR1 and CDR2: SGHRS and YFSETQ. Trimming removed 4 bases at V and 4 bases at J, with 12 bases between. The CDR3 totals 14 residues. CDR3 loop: CASSPGTFYNEQFF. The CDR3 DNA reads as TGCGCCAGCAGCCCCGGGACATTTTACAATGAGCAGTTCTTC.

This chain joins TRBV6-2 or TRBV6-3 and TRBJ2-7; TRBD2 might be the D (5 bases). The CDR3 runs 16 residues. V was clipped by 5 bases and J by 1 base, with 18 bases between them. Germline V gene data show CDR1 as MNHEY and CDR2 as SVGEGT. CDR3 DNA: TGTGCCAGCAGTGGTCCGGAGGAGAGAGTATCCTACGAGCAGTACTTC. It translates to CASSGPEERVSYEQYF.

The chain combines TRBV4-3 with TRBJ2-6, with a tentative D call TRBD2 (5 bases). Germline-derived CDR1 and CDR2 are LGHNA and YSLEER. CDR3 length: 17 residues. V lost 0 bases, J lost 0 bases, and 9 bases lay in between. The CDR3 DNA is TGCGCCAGCAGCCAAGATGAGGGCGCCTCTGGGGCCAACGTCCTGACTTTC. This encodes CASSQDEGASGANVLTF.

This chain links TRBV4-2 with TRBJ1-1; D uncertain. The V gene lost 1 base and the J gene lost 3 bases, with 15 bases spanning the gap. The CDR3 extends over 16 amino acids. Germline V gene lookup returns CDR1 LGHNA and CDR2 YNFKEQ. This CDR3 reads CASSQAWGSGDTEAFF. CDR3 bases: TGTGCCAGCAGCCAAGCTTGGGGTTCGGGAGACACTGAAGCTTTCTTT.

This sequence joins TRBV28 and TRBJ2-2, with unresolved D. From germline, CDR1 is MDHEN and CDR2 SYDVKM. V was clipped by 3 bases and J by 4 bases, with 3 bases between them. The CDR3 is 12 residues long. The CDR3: CASSFLTGELFF. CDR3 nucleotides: TGTGCCAGCAGTTTTCTCACCGGGGAGCTGTTTTTT.

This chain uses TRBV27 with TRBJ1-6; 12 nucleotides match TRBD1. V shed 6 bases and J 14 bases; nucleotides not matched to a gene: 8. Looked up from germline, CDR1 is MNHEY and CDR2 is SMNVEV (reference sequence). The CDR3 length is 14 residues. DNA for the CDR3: TGTGCCAGCAGGGAGGGACAGGGGGCGGTCACCCTCCACTTT. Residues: CASREGQGAVTLHF.

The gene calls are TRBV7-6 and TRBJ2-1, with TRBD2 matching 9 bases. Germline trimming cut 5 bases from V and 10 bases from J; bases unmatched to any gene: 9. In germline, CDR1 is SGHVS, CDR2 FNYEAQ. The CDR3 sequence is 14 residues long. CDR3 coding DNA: TGTGCCAGCAGCGGGGGCGGGGGGGCGGCGGAGCAGTTCTTC. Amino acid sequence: CASSGGGGAAEQFF.

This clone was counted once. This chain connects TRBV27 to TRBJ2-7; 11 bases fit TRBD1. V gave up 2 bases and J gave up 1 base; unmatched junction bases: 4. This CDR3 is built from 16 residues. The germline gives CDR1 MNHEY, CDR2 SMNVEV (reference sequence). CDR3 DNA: TGTGCCAGCAGTTTAAGTGGACAGGGGGCTTCCTACGAGCAGTACTTC. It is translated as CASSLSGQGASYEQYF.

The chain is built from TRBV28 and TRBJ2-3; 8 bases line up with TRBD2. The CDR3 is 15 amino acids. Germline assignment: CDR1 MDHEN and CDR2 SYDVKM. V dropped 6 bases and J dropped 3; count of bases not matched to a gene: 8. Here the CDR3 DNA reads TGTGCCAGCAGCCTCGGAGCGGGAGTTACAGATACGCAGTATTTT. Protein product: CASSLGAGVTDTQYF.

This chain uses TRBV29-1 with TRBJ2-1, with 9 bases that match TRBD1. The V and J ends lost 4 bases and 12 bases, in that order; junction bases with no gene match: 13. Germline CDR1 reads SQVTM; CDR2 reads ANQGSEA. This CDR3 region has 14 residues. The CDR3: CSVGGTGTTHGQFF. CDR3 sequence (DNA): TGCAGCGTTGGCGGGACAGGGACTACTCATGGGCAGTTCTTC.

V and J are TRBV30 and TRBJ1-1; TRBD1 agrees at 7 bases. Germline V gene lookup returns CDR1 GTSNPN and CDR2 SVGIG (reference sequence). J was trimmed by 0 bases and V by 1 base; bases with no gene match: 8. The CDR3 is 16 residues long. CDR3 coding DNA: TGTGCCTGGAGTGATTACTCAGGGGGGATGAACACTGAAGCTTTCTTT. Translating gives CAWSDYSGGMNTEAFF.

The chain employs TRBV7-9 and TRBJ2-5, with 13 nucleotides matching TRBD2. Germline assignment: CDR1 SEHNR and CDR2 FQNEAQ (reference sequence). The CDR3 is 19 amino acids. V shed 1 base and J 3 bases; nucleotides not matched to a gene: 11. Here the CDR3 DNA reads TGTGCCAGCAGCTTAGGGGTTTGGACTAGCGGGAGCGTAGAAGAGACCCAGTACTTC. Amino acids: CASSLGVWTSGSVEETQYF.

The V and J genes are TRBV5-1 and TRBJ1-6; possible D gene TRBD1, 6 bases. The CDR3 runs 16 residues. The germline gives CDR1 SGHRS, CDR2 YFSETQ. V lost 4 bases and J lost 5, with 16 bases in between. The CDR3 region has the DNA TGCGCCAGCAGCACCCAACAGACAGGAGATAATTCACCCCTCCACTTT. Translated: CASSTQQTGDNSPLHF.

CDR3 region: CASSLSGQGSYGYTF. For the CDR3, the DNA is TGTGCCAGCAGCTTATCCGGACAGGGGAGCTATGGCTACACCTTC. The J gene is TRBJ1-2, the V gene TRBV7-9; 9 bases align to TRBD1. Germline CDR1 SEHNR, CDR2 FQNEAQ (reference sequence). Unmatched junction bases numbered 5, after V lost 2 bases and J lost 4 bases. This CDR3 comprises 15 residues.

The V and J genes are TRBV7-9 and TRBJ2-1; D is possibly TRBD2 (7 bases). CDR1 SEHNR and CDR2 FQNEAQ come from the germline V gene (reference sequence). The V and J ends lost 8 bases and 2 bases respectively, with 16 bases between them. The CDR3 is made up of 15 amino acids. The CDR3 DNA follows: TGTGCCAGCGGGGGGGCGGGACTGGCCTACAATGAGCAGTTCTTC. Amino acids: CASGGAGLAYNEQFF. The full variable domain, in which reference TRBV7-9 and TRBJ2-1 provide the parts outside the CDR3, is DTGVSQNPRHKITKRGQNVTFRCDPISEHNRLYWYRQTLGQGPEFLTYFQNEAQLEKSRLLSDRFSAERPKGSFSTLEIQRTEQGDSAMYLCASGGAGLAYNEQFFGPGTRLTVL.

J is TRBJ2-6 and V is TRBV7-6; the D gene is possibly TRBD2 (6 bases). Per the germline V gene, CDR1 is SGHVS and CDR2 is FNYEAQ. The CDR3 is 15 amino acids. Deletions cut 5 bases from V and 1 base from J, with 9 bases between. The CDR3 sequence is CASSGTGSGANVLTF. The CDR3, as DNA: TGTGCCAGCAGCGGGACTGGTTCTGGGGCCAACGTCCTGACTTTC.

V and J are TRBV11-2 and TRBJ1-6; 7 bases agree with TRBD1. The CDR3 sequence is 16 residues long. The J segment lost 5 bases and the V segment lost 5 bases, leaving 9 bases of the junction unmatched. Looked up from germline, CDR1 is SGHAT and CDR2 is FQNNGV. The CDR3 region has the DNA TGTGCCAGCAGCCTCCGTCCGAGGGGGCATAATTCACCCCTCCACTTT. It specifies CASSLRPRGHNSPLHF.

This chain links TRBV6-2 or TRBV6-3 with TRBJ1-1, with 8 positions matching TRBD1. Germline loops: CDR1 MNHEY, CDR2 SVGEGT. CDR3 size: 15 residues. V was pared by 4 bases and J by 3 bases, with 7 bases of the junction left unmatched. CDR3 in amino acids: CASSSWTGMDTEAFF. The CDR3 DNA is TGTGCCAGCAGTTCTTGGACAGGGATGGACACTGAAGCTTTCTTT.

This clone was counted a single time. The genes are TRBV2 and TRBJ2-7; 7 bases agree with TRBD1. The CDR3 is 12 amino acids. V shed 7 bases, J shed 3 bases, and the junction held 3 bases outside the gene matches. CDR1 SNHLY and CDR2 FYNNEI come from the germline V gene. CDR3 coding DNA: TGTGCCAGCAAGGGACAGATCTACGAGCAGTACTTC. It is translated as CASKGQIYEQYF.